This T cell receptor beta chain was sequenced in a study of kidney transplant recipient with SARS-CoV-2 infection. This clonotype was observed at least ten times. The V gene's germline CDR1 is LGHDT and CDR2 YNNKEL (reference sequence). The V end lost 5 bases, the J end lost 4 bases, and 23 bases lay between the germline ends. This CDR3 comprises 17 residues. TCRdb itself ran the reads through MiXCR, one entry per CDR3 protein. The sample holds 200,000 to 300,000 distinct CDR3 sequences, under 35% seen once. The sample here was a blood sample, taken at baseline and on day 111 from a kidney transplant recipient. This sequence was found in a male patient in his thirties who had COVID-19 and was a kidney transplant recipient. The graft donor may have contributed some T cells. The chain has TRBV3-1 and TRBJ1-2; D gene uncertain. The CDR3 DNA reads TGTGCCAGCAGCGTCATAGTCACCCTTCGAAAGACCTATGGCTACACCTTC. It yields the protein CASSVIVTLRKTYGYTF. The full variable domain, in which reference TRBV3-1 and TRBJ1-2 provide the parts outside the CDR3, is DTAVSQTPKYLVTQMGNDKSIKCEQNLGHDTMYWYKQDSKKFLKIMFSYNNKELIINETVPNRFSPKSPDKAHLNLHINSLELGDSAVYFCASSVIVTLRKTYGYTFGSGTRLTVV.